This TCR beta chain was recovered during a study of cytomegalovirus exposure and HLA in healthy donors. Study results and limitations: Accurate prediction of most subjects' HLA-A and HLA-B alleles from TCR beta sequences was reported.

Per germline, CDR1 MNHNS and CDR2 SASEGT. This CDR3 region has 14 residues. With 4 bases removed from V and 2 bases from J, the gap between germline ends came to 9 bases. It was with 60 Vbeta and 13 Jbeta primers that the PCR ran. The repertoire was sequenced with immunoSEQ multiplex PCR; TCRdb's copy has only in-frame clones and lacks some. The table shows over 80,000 clones, with roughly four fifths occurring only once. This clone appeared once. Antigen specificity is unknown. The TCR was taken from a man in his forties in good health and CMV-seropositive. The sequenced sample was PBMCs. This chain joins TRBV6-1 and TRBJ1-5, with no clear D. CDR3 in amino acids: CASSGAKRNQPQHF. The DNA for the CDR3 is TGTGCCAGCAGTGGGGCAAAACGCAATCAGCCCCAGCATTTT.